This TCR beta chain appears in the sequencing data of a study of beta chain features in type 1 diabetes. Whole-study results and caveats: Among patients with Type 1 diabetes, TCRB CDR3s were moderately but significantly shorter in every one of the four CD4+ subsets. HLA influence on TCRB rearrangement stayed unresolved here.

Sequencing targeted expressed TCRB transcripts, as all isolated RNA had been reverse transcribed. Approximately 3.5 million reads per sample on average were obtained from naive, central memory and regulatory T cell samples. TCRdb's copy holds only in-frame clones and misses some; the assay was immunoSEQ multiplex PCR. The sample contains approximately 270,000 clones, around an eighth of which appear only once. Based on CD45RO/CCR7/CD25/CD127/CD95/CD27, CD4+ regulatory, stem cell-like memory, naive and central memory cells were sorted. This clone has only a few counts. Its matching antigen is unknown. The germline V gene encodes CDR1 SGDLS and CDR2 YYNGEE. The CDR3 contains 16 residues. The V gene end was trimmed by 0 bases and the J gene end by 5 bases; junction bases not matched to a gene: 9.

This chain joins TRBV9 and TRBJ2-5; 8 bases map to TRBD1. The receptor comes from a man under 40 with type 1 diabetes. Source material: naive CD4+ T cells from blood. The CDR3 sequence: CASSVAISGGRETQYF. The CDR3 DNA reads TGTGCCAGCAGCGTAGCTATTTCAGGGGGCCGGGAGACCCAGTACTTC.